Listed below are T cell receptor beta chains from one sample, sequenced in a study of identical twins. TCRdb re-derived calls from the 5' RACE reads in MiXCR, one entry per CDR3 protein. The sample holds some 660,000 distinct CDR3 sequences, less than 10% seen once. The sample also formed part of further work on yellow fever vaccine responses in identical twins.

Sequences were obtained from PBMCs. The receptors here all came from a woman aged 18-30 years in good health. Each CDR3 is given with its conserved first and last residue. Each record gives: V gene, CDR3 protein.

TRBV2,CASSEQGINEQYF
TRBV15,CATSRDLLQNTGELFF
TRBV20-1,CSEGADNEQFF
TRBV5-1,CASSLEGTGRGTEAFF
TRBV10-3,CAISESTGGDSNQPQHF
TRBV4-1,CASSQDLTSGSTDTQYF
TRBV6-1,CASSPLISGAGDTQYF
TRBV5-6,CASSEGLANEQYF
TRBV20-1,CSARDLDREFYGYTF
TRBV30,CAWSVSGSSYEQYF
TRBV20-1,CSASRRTSGYSYEQYF
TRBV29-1,CSVAPGLAPRYSYNEQFF
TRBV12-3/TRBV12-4,CASSAHRGRTYEQYF
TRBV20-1,CSADGGAREQFF
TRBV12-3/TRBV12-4,CASCLRGIDLAEPKETQYF
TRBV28,CATLSGSPYNEQFF
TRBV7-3,CASSFGIGETQYF
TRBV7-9,CASSPPIISEQYF
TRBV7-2,CASSLVELNTQYF
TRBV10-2,CAGGTETNTQYF
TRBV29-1,CSVEGGTDYTGELFF
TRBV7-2,CASSSTPTSGIGTEQFF
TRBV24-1,CATSDAGQGAGEQYF
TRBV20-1,CSNYRGQANTEAFF
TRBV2,CASSEIGDSTEAFF
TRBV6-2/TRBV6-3,CASSRVQGARVTEAFF
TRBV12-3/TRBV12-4,CASSSNRGSNTEAFF
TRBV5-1,CASRPGENTEAFF
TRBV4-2,CASSHSSTGAGEKLFF
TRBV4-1,CASSQTAGLAGTYNEQFF
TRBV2,CASSQWLDPYGYTF
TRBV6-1,CASSEGSGGRQPQHF
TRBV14,CASSMQKPGDSLGSSGSSYEQYF
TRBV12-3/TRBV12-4,CASSLDRVFGQYF
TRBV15,CATSRGGLAGGNEQFF
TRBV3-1,CASSHLGTSGYNEQFF
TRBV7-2,CASSTRGGFVTQYF
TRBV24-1,CATSDRSDRGQGYEQYF
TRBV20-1,CSALAPLLSEQFF
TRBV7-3,CASRLWSNTGELFF